The 22 T cell receptor beta chains below were found in one sample sequenced in a study of blood T cell repertoires in COVID-19. Method: immunoSEQ multiplex PCR; TCRdb's copy keeps in-frame clones and lacks some. The table records 250,000 or so clones, approximately 82% of them present only once. Sequences were obtained from peripheral blood. Receptor source: a woman of 80 years or more with acute or convalescent COVID-19.

The V call is TRBV4-1, the J call TRBJ1-1; 7 bases are a match to TRBD1. This CDR3 spans 16 amino acids. The germline V gene has CDR1 MGHRA and CDR2 YSYEKL. V lost 0 bases to trimming and J lost 3 bases; unmatched junction nucleotides: 7. The CDR3 DNA follows: TGCGCCAGCAGCCAAGAGAGGGGCAGGGGGTACACTGAAGCTTTCTTT. It specifies CASSQERGRGYTEAFF.

The genes are TRBV19 and TRBJ1-2; 7 nucleotides match TRBD1. V trimming: 6 bases; J trimming: 6 bases; junction bases outside the gene matches: 10. CDR3 length equals 14 residues. From germline, CDR1 is LNHDA and CDR2 SQIVND (reference sequence). The chain's CDR3 is CASRRGQPLHGYTF. CDR3 nucleotide sequence: TGTGCCAGTAGAAGGGGACAGCCGTTACATGGCTACACCTTC.

The J gene is TRBJ2-1, the V gene TRBV5-4, with 13 bases that match TRBD2. Looked up from germline, CDR1 is SGHNT and CDR2 is YYREEE (reference sequence). V lost 0 bases and J lost 6; bases outside the gene matches: 3. The CDR3 spans 16 residues. CDR3 loop: CASSLGGLAGTNEQFF. The CDR3, as DNA: TGTGCCAGCAGCTTGGGGGGACTAGCGGGAACCAATGAGCAGTTCTTC.

The chain links TRBV5-6 to TRBJ1-5; D gene uncertain. The CDR3 is 15 amino acids. Looked up from germline, CDR1 is SGHDT and CDR2 is YYEEEE. V lost 4 bases, J lost 6 bases, and 17 bases lay in between. CDR3 bases: TGTGCCAGCAGCGGGTTTGCATCAAGAGGTCAGCCCCAGCATTTT. It specifies CASSGFASRGQPQHF.

CDR3 sequence: CASSQGGYEQYF. The CDR3 DNA reads as TGTGCCAGCAGCCAAGGAGGGTACGAGCAGTACTTC. The chain combines TRBV3-1 (or the pseudogene TRBV3-2) with TRBJ2-7; tentative D call: TRBD2 (5 bases). V gave up 1 base and J gave up 4 bases, with 5 bases separating them. Germline-derived CDR1 and CDR2 are LGHDT and YNNKEL (reference sequence). The CDR3 extends over 12 amino acids.

This chain joins TRBV12-5 and TRBJ2-3, with 8 bases lining up with TRBD1. Germline V lookup: CDR1 LGHNT, CDR2 FRNRAP. V was pared by 7 bases and J by 2 bases, with 8 bases of the junction left unmatched. CDR3 length: 15 residues. The CDR3 DNA is TGTGCTAGTGTCAAGGACAGGGCCTCCACAGATACGCAGTATTTT. Protein product: CASVKDRASTDTQYF.

The gene calls are TRBV7-9 and TRBJ1-2, with D hard to call. Germline V gene lookup returns CDR1 SEHNR and CDR2 FQNEAQ (reference sequence). V lost 5 bases to trimming and J lost 4 bases, with 5 bases between them. CDR3 length: 11 amino acids. CDR3 in amino acids: CASSAIYGYTF. The CDR3 nucleotides are TGTGCCAGCAGCGCGATCTATGGCTACACCTTC.

This rearrangement joins TRBV28 to TRBJ2-7; D gene uncertain. The CDR3 length is 12 residues. V was shortened by 6 bases and J by 6 bases, with 12 bases between the two germline ends. Germline V gene sequence: CDR1 MDHEN, CDR2 SYDVKM. The CDR3 here is CASRFSPGEQYF. The CDR3, as DNA: TGTGCCAGCAGGTTTTCGCCGGGCGAGCAGTACTTC.

J is TRBJ2-1 and V is TRBV2, with 8 nucleotides matching TRBD2. V shed 4 bases, J shed 7 bases, and the junction held 12 bases outside the gene matches. Per germline, CDR1 SNHLY and CDR2 FYNNEI. CDR3 length: 16 residues. The CDR3 reads CASSVIGTSKGNEQFF. CDR3 sequence (DNA): TGTGCCAGCAGTGTGATAGGGACTAGTAAGGGGAATGAGCAGTTCTTC.

The CDR3 DNA is TGTGCCAGCAGTAGGAGCGGGGGGTTGGAGACCCAGTACTTC. Protein product: CASSRSGGLETQYF. The genes are TRBV6-5 and TRBJ2-5; 9 bases align to TRBD2. The trim removed 5 bases at V and 5 bases at J, leaving 6 bases unmatched. The CDR3 sequence is 14 residues long. Germline assignment: CDR1 MNHEY and CDR2 SVGAGI.

V usage is TRBV28 and J usage is TRBJ1-1; D uncertain. This CDR3 region has 14 residues. With 6 bases removed from V and 1 base from J, the gap between germline ends came to 12 bases. Per germline, CDR1 MDHEN and CDR2 SYDVKM. The CDR3 sequence: CASRISRWNTEAFF. The DNA for the CDR3 is TGTGCCAGCAGGATTAGTCGGTGGAACACTGAAGCTTTCTTT.

This chain uses TRBV4-2 with TRBJ2-7; weak D call: TRBD1 (5 bases). The CDR3 sequence is 19 residues long. Per germline, CDR1 LGHNA and CDR2 YNFKEQ. V lost 0 bases, J lost 3 bases, and 24 bases lay in between. The CDR3 DNA sequence: TGTGCCAGCAGCCAAGATCTGTCAAGGGGCGCCACATCAAGCTACGAGCAGTACTTC. Amino acids: CASSQDLSRGATSSYEQYF.

The sample holds a few counts of this clone. J is TRBJ1-1 and V is TRBV27; possibly TRBD1 for D (6 bases). CDR3 length: 14 residues. Germline V gene data show CDR1 as MNHEY and CDR2 as SMNVEV (reference sequence). V lost 2 bases, J lost 2 bases, and 9 bases lay in between. This CDR3 reads CASSLPDSNTEAFF. CDR3 bases: TGTGCCAGCAGTTTACCGGACAGTAACACTGAAGCTTTCTTT.

Written as DNA, the CDR3 is TGTGCCAGCAGTTTCCGGGGGAGCTATGGCTACACCTTC. Its translation: CASSFRGSYGYTF. The chain joins TRBV27 to TRBJ1-2; D is possibly TRBD1 (5 bases). The CDR3 runs 13 residues. CDR1 and CDR2 (germline): MNHEY, SMNVEV (reference sequence). The ends were cut back, 3 bases at V and 4 bases at J, with 9 bases in the middle.

The chain employs TRBV5-1 and TRBJ2-1; maybe TRBD1 (6 bases). The CDR3 is 15 amino acids. V was pared by 7 bases and J by 0 bases, with 14 bases between. CDR1 is SGHRS, CDR2 YFSETQ, per germline. CDR3 amino acids: CASSTRGTSYNEQFF. DNA of the CDR3: TGCGCCAGCTCGACAAGGGGGACCTCCTACAATGAGCAGTTCTTC.

The chain uses TRBV6-5 and TRBJ1-3, with D possibly being TRBD1 (6 bases). This CDR3 is 13 amino acids long. The germline V gene has CDR1 MNHEY and CDR2 SVGAGI. The V end lost 5 bases, the J end lost 3 bases, and 8 bases lay between the germline ends. The CDR3 nucleotides are TGTGCCAGCAGTCACAGGGATGGAAACACCATATATTTT. It codes for CASSHRDGNTIYF.

The V gene is TRBV28, the J gene TRBJ1-1; 9 bases map to TRBD1. Germline V gene data show CDR1 as MDHEN and CDR2 as SYDVKM. This CDR3 is built from 17 residues. V lost 5 bases and J lost 0; bases outside the gene matches: 10. The DNA of the CDR3 is TGTGCCAGCAGTCTCCTACCGGGACAGGGACTGAACACTGAAGCTTTCTTT. It translates to CASSLLPGQGLNTEAFF. The entire variable domain, with the rest obtained from reference TRBV28 and TRBJ1-1, is as follows: DVKVTQSSRYLVKRTGEKVFLECVQDMDHENMFWYRQDPGLGLRLIYFSYDVKMKEKGDIPEGYSVSREKKERFSLILESASTNQTSMYLCASSLLPGQGLNTEAFFGQGTRLTVV.

V is TRBV28 and J is TRBJ1-2; D call uncertain. V gave up 2 bases and J gave up 5 bases, with 3 bases separating them. The CDR3 is made up of 11 amino acids. Germline assignment: CDR1 MDHEN and CDR2 SYDVKM. CDR3 sequence: CASSLRYGYTF. The DNA of the CDR3 is TGTGCCAGCAGTTTACGGTATGGCTACACCTTC.

The chain couples TRBV9 to TRBJ1-3; D is possibly TRBD1 (5 bases). The CDR3 loop spans 15 amino acids. Germline V gives CDR1 SGDLS, CDR2 YYNGEE. Trimming removed 3 bases at V and 1 base at J, with 11 bases between. CDR3: CASSASTGSGNTIYF. The CDR3 DNA sequence: TGTGCCAGCAGCGCCTCAACAGGTTCTGGAAACACCATATATTTT.

This clone came up a few times. V gene TRBV7-9 combines with J gene TRBJ1-2, with a weak D call TRBD1 (6 bases). This CDR3 comprises 15 residues. The germline gives CDR1 SEHNR, CDR2 FQNEAQ (reference sequence). Trimming took off 1 base at V and 4 bases at J, with 13 bases between the two ends. CDR3 sequence reads: CASSLDREVVYGYTF. For the CDR3, the DNA is TGTGCCAGCAGCTTAGACAGGGAAGTTGTCTATGGCTACACCTTC.

The chain employs TRBV20-1 and TRBJ2-3; 12 bases map to TRBD2. Germline trimming cut 3 bases from V and 4 bases from J; bases unmatched to any gene: 5. The germline V gene encodes CDR1 DFQATT and CDR2 SNEGSKA (reference sequence). The CDR3 contains 15 residues. The CDR3 DNA reads TGCAGTGCTAGTTCGCTAGCGGGAGGGCCAGATACGCAGTATTTT. Its protein is CSASSLAGGPDTQYF.

V gene TRBV7-3 combines with J gene TRBJ2-5; 14 bases are a match to TRBD2. The V gene's germline CDR1 is SGHTA and CDR2 FQGTGA. CDR3 length: 18 residues. The junction had 9 bases not matched to a gene; V was cut back by 2 bases and J by 4 bases. The CDR3 protein is CASSLRGGLAGVGETQYF. The CDR3, as DNA: TGTGCCAGCAGCTTACGCGGGGGACTAGCGGGAGTGGGAGAGACCCAGTACTTC.